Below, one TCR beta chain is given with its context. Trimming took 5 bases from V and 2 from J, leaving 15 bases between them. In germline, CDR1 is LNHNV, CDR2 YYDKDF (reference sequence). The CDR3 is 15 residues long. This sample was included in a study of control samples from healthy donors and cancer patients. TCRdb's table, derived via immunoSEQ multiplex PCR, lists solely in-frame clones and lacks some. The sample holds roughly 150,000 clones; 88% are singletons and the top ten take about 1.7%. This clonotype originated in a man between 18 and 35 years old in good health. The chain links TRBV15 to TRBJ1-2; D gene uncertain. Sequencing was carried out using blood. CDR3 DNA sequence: TGTGCCACCAGCGATGAGACCAGGAGGAACTATGGCTACACCTTC. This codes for CATSDETRRNYGYTF.